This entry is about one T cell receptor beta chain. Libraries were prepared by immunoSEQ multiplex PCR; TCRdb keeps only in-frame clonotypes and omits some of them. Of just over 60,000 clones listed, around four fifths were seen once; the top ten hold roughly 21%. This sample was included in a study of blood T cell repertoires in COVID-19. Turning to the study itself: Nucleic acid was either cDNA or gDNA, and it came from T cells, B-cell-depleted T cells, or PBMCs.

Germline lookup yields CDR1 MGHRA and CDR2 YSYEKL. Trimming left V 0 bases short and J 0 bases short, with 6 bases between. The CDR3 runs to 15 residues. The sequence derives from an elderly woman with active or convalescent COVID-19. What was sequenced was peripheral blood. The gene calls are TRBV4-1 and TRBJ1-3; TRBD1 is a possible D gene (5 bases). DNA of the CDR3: TGCGCCAGCAGCCAAGATACAGGCTCTGGAAACACCATATATTTT. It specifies CASSQDTGSGNTIYF.